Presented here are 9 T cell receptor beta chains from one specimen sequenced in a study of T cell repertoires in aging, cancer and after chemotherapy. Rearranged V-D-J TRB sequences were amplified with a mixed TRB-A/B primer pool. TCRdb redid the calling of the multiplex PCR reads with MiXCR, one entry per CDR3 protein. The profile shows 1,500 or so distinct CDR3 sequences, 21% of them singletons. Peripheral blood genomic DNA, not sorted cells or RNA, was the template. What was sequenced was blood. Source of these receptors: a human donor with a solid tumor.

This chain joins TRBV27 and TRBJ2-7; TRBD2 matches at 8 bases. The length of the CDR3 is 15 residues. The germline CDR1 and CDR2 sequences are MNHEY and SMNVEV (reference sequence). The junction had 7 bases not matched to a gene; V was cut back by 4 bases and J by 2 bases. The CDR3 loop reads CASSWDGGGAYEQYV. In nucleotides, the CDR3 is TGTGCCAGCAGTTGGGACGGGGGGGGGGCCTACGAGCAGTACGTC.

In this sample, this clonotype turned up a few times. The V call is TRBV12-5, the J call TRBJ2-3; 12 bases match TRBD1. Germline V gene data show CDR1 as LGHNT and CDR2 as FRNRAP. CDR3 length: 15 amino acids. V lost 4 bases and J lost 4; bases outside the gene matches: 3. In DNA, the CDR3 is TGTGCTAGTGGTTCCGGGACAGGGGGCGCAGATACGCAGTATTTT. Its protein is CASGSGTGGADTQYF.

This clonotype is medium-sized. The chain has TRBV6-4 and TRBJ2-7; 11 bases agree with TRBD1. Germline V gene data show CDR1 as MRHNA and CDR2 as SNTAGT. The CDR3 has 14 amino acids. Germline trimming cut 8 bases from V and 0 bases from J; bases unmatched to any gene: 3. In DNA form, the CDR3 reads TGTGCCAGCGGGGACAGGGGGAGCTCCTACGAGCAGTACGTC. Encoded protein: CASGDRGSSYEQYV.

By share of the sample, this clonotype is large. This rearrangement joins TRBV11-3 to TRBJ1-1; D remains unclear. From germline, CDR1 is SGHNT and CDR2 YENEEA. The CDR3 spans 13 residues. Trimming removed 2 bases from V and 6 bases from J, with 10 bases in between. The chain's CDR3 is CASSLHLQSEAFF. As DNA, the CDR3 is TGTGCCAGCAGCTTACATCTCCAATCTGAAGCTTTCTTT.

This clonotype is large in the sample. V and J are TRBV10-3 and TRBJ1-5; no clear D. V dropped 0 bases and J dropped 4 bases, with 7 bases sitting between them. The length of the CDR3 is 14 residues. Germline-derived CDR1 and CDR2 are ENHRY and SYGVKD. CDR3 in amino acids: CAISESATNQPQHF. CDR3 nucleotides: TGTGCCATCAGTGAGTCGGCCACGAATCAGCCCCAGCATTTT.

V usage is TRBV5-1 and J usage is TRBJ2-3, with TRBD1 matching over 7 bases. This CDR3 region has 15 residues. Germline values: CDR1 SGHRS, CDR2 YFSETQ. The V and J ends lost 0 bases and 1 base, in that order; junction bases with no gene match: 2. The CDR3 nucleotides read TGCGCCAGCAGCTTGGACGGACAGGGCACAGATACGCAGTATTTT. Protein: CASSLDGQGTDTQYF.

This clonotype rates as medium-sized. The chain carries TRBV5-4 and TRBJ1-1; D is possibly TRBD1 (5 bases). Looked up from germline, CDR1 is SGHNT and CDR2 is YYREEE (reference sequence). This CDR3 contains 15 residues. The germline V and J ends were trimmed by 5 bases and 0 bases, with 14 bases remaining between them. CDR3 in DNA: TGTGCCAGCAGTCGTCGGGGGGGGATGAACACTGAAGCTTTCTTT. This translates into CASSRRGGMNTEAFF.

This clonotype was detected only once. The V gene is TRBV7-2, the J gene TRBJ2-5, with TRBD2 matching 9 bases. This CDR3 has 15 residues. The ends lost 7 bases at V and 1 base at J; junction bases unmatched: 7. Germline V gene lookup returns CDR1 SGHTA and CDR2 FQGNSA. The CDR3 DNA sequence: TGTGCCAGCACCCCGCGGGAGGGCCTCCAAGAGACCCAGTACTTC. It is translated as CASTPREGLQETQYF. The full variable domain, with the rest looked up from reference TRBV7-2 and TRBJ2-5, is GAGVSQSPSNKVTEKGKDVELRCDPISGHTALYWYRQSLGQGLEFLIYFQGNSAPDKSGLPSDRFSAERTGGSVSTLTIQRTQQEDSAVYLCASTPREGLQETQYFGPGTRLLVL.

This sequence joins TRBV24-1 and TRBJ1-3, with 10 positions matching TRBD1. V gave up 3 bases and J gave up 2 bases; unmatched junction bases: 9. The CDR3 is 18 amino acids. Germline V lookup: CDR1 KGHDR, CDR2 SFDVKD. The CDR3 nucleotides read TGTGCCACCAGTGATGCCGGCCGGGACAGGGGACCTGGAAACACCATATATTTT. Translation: CATSDAGRDRGPGNTIYF.